This T cell receptor (beta chain) is drawn from a study of blood T cell repertoires in COVID-19. The wider study: COVID-19 samples collected from the United States, Italy and Spain covered acute and convalescent phases. The cDNA or gDNA used as material had been derived from T cells, B-cell-depleted T cells, or PBMCs.

The CDR3 length is 16 residues. Germline V gives CDR1 SGHNT, CDR2 YENEEA. V lost 3 bases to trimming and J lost 0 bases, with 12 bases between them. Per the original methods: Amplification with reference gene primers provided the estimates of nucleated cell counts. The table came from immunoSEQ multiplex PCR; TCRdb's copy has only in-frame clones and leaves some out. V and J calls and clone size are given by that table; D and trimming were obtained from the DNA. This repertoire shows 250,000 or so clones, 84% found once; its top ten account for 1.5%. The chain combines TRBV11-3 with TRBJ1-3, with no clear D. The sample comprised peripheral blood. This receptor was taken from a woman between 35 and 50 years old who had recovered from COVID-19. CDR3 DNA sequence: TGTGCCAGCAGCTTCCTAGCAGGTACCTCTGGAAACACCATATATTTT. It codes for CASSFLAGTSGNTIYF. The variable domain in full, completed from reference TRBV11-3 and TRBJ1-3, reads EAGVVQSPRYKIIEKKQPVAFWCNPISGHNTLYWYLQNLGQGPELLIRYENEEAVDDSQLPKDRFSAERLKGVDSTLKIQPAELGDSAVYLCASSFLAGTSGNTIYFGEGSWLTVV.